This is a list of T cell receptor beta chains from one sample in a study of T cell responses to AZD1222 COVID-19 vaccine. Measured with immunoSEQ multiplex PCR; TCRdb has only the in-frame clones, and not every one. The data hold over 120,000 clones, with 92% observed a single time. Here the sequenced sample was peripheral blood, taken on day 0 of AZD1222 vaccination. Source of these receptors: an adult in good health. Both conserved end residues are part of each CDR3. D genes are given only for firm matches. Clone sizes are given selectively: once, few, many, or a class where the clone is expanded.

j_call,clone_size,v_call,d_call,cdr3_aa,cdr3_nt
TRBJ1-2,.,TRBV19,.,CASSTPRATNYGYTF,TGTGCCAGTAGTACCCCCAGGGCTACTAACTATGGCTACACCTTC
TRBJ2-1,.,TRBV3-1/TRBV3-2,.,CASSPLRGEGSYNEQFF,TGTGCCAGCAGCCCGTTAAGGGGGGAGGGTTCCTACAATGAGCAGTTCTTC
TRBJ1-5,.,TRBV27,.,CASSLTGVLWPQHF,TGTGCCAGCAGTCTGACAGGAGTCTTATGGCCCCAGCATTTT
TRBJ2-7,.,TRBV3-1/TRBV3-2,TRBD1,CASSRRQGWQYF,TGTGCCAGCAGCCGGAGACAGGGTTGGCAGTACTTC
TRBJ2-7,.,TRBV27,.,CASSGTSHRYEQYF,TGTGCCAGCAGTGGAACCAGTCATAGGTACGAGCAGTACTTC
TRBJ1-5,once,TRBV4-3,.,CASSQVRWQPQHF,TGCGCCAGCAGCCAAGTTCGCTGGCAGCCCCAGCATTTT
TRBJ2-7,once,TRBV7-9,.,CASSLPRSATRYEQYF,TGTGCCAGCAGCTTGCCACGTTCGGCAACGCGGTACGAGCAGTACTTC
TRBJ2-3,.,TRBV6-4,.,CASSRGASTDTQYF,TGTGCCAGCAGTCGCGGGGCTAGCACAGATACGCAGTATTTT
TRBJ1-2,.,TRBV6-2/TRBV6-3,TRBD1,CASSQGIPDRGPVHYGYTF,TGTGCCAGCAGCCAAGGGATCCCGGACAGGGGGCCCGTGCACTATGGCTACACCTTC
TRBJ1-5,.,TRBV19,TRBD1,CASSIFGQGGQPQHF,TGTGCCAGTAGTATATTTGGACAGGGCGGTCAGCCCCAGCATTTT
TRBJ2-7,.,TRBV2,TRBD1,CASVRDRTYEQYF,TGTGCCAGCGTCAGGGACAGGACCTACGAGCAGTACTTC
TRBJ1-2,once,TRBV4-3,.,CASSQGGPSGYTF,TGCGCCAGCAGCCAAGGGGGACCATCCGGCTACACCTTC
TRBJ1-1,.,TRBV19,.,CASSNQVNTEAFF,TGTGCCAGTAGTAATCAAGTGAACACTGAAGCTTTCTTT
TRBJ2-3,.,TRBV5-1,TRBD2,CASSFGAGTDTQYF,TGCGCCAGCAGCTTTGGAGCGGGAACAGATACGCAGTATTTT
TRBJ1-5,.,TRBV6-6,.,CASSPKRGGSNQPQHF,TGTGCCAGCAGTCCTAAGCGGGGCGGAAGCAATCAGCCCCAGCATTTT
TRBJ1-2,.,TRBV4-3,.,CASSQDLAVYGYTF,TGCGCCAGCAGCCAAGATCTAGCTGTCTATGGCTACACCTTC
TRBJ1-6,.,TRBV2,TRBD1,CASSGGGQNSPLHF,TGTGCCAGCAGCGGAGGGGGACAGAATTCACCCCTCCACTTT
TRBJ1-2,.,TRBV7-2,.,CASSRGGDNYGYTF,TGTGCCAGCAGCCGTGGGGGGGATAACTATGGCTACACCTTC
TRBJ1-5,.,TRBV3-1/TRBV3-2,.,CASSQALDQPQHF,TGTGCCAGCAGCCAAGCTTTAGATCAGCCCCAGCATTTT
TRBJ1-2,.,TRBV19,.,CASSIVPRTGNYGYTF,TGTGCCAGTAGTATAGTCCCCCGGACCGGGAACTATGGCTACACCTTC
TRBJ2-7,.,TRBV19,.,CASSAGQISYEQYF,TGTGCCAGTAGTGCGGGACAGATCTCCTACGAGCAGTACTTC
TRBJ2-1,.,TRBV6-2/TRBV6-3,.,CASSSPGDIYNEQFF,TGTGCCAGCAGTTCCCCGGGGGATATTTACAATGAGCAGTTCTTC
TRBJ1-4,.,TRBV12-3/TRBV12-4,TRBD1,CASSQGAQEKLFF,TGTGCCAGCAGCCAGGGGGCTCAGGAAAAACTGTTTTTT
TRBJ2-7,.,TRBV5-4,.,CASSLQLGGRHGEQYF,TGTGCCAGCAGCTTACAGCTTGGGGGGCGGCATGGCGAGCAGTACTTC
TRBJ1-4,.,TRBV30,.,CAWSVTGRRGEKLFF,TGTGCCTGGAGTGTAACGGGTCGGAGAGGGGAAAAACTGTTTTTT
TRBJ1-1,.,TRBV7-6,.,CASSLAGVNTEAFF,TGTGCCAGCAGCTTGGCGGGTGTGAACACTGAAGCTTTCTTT
TRBJ2-1,.,TRBV5-1,.,CASSREPSISAGAPYNEQFF,TGCGCCAGCAGCCGAGAGCCGTCGATCTCGGCGGGGGCCCCCTACAATGAGCAGTTCTTC
TRBJ2-2,.,TRBV9,TRBD2,CASSAPFTLLAGNTGELFF,TGTGCCAGCAGCGCTCCATTCACGCTGCTAGCGGGGAACACCGGGGAGCTGTTTTTT
TRBJ1-5,.,TRBV4-1,.,CASRLSQPQHF,TGCGCCAGCAGACTAAGTCAGCCCCAGCATTTT